Sequencing of this T cell receptor (beta chain) was carried out in a study of blood T cell repertoires in COVID-19. Background on the study: From the United States, Italy and Spain came samples of acute and convalescent COVID-19. From T cells, B-cell-depleted T cells, or PBMCs came the material, which was cDNA or gDNA.

How the authors handled the data: The authors estimated nucleated cell counts from reference gene primer amplification. Produced via immunoSEQ multiplex PCR; TCRdb's table is partial and in-frame only. The V and J calls and clone size are taken from that table; D and trimming were inferred from the DNA. The table lists some 180,000 clones, 70% to 90% of them singletons. The receptor comes from a man aged 35-49 years with active or convalescent COVID-19. The specimen was peripheral blood.

CDR3 sequence: CASSQGGPNTGELFF. The CDR3 DNA is TGTGCCAGCAGCCAAGGTGGGCCGAACACCGGGGAGCTGTTTTTT. The genes are TRBV3-1 (or the pseudogene TRBV3-2) and TRBJ2-2; D unclear. CDR1 is LGHDT and CDR2 is YNNKEL in the germline V gene (reference sequence). The CDR3 contains 15 residues. V lost 1 base and J 0 bases, leaving 6 bases between the germline ends.